A single sample is the source of the 7 T cell receptor beta chains below, sequenced in a study of cytomegalovirus exposure and HLA in healthy donors. The primer mix had 60 Vbeta and 13 Jbeta primers. Sequenced by immunoSEQ multiplex PCR; TCRdb stores in-frame clones only, minus some. Of some 200,000 clones in the sample, 70% were seen once. Specimen: PBMCs. The receptor source for this set is a man aged 35-49 years in good health and CMV-seropositive.

This chain connects TRBV15 to TRBJ1-3, with D uncertain. Trimming took 4 bases from V and 1 from J, leaving 14 bases between them. CDR3 size: 16 residues. The V gene's germline CDR1 is LNHNV and CDR2 YYDKDF (reference sequence). CDR3: CATSTGQILSGNTIYF. The CDR3 DNA follows: TGTGCCACCAGCACAGGCCAGATACTTTCTGGAAACACCATATATTTT.

V gene TRBV2 combines with J gene TRBJ1-5; 9 bases are a match to TRBD1. V was clipped by 3 bases and J by 5 bases; unmatched bases: 2. This CDR3 is built from 14 residues. Germline V gene data show CDR1 as SNHLY and CDR2 as FYNNEI. The CDR3 nucleotides are TGTGCCAGCAGTGATCGGACAGGGGATCAGCCCCAGCATTTT. Its translation: CASSDRTGDQPQHF.

This clone has only a few counts. This chain connects TRBV6-1 to TRBJ1-6, with D perhaps TRBD1 (6 bases). The V and J ends lost 6 bases and 2 bases respectively, with 11 bases between them. The CDR3 length is 15 residues. Germline V gene sequence: CDR1 MNHNS, CDR2 SASEGT. This CDR3 is CASRSGQTYNSPLHF. The CDR3 bases are TGTGCCAGCAGGTCCGGACAGACCTATAATTCACCCCTCCACTTT.

The rearrangement links TRBV7-2 to TRBJ1-3, with TRBD1 identical over 9 bases. Germline trimming cut 3 bases from V and 4 bases from J; bases unmatched to any gene: 13. CDR1 is SGHTA and CDR2 is FQGNSA in the germline V gene. The CDR3 length is 18 residues. The CDR3 reads CASSFVPGQGPRGNTIYF. The CDR3 nucleotides read TGTGCCAGCAGCTTTGTCCCGGGACAGGGCCCTCGAGGAAACACCATATATTTT. The variable domain in full, completed from reference TRBV7-2 and TRBJ1-3, reads GAGVSQSPSNKVTEKGKDVELRCDPISGHTALYWYRQSLGQGLEFLIYFQGNSAPDKSGLPSDRFSAERTGGSVSTLTIQRTQQEDSAVYLCASSFVPGQGPRGNTIYFGEGSWLTVV.

This clone was counted between two and nine times. The chain recombines TRBV19 with TRBJ1-1; D not certain. Trimming took 1 base from V and 7 from J, leaving 10 bases between them. CDR3 size: 13 residues. Germline V lookup: CDR1 LNHDA, CDR2 SQIVND (reference sequence). The CDR3 is CASSIGQAFEAFF. DNA of the CDR3: TGTGCCAGTAGTATAGGGCAGGCCTTTGAAGCTTTCTTT.

The chain couples TRBV27 to TRBJ1-1; 10 nucleotides align to TRBD1. Germline V gene data show CDR1 as MNHEY and CDR2 as SMNVEV (reference sequence). Trimming removed 3 bases from V and 4 bases from J; junction bases left unmatched: 2. The CDR3 is 14 amino acids. The CDR3 DNA reads TGTGCCAGCAGTTTGGACAGGGGGGTCACTGAAGCTTTCTTT. Translating gives CASSLDRGVTEAFF.

CDR3: CASSKVGAREWRNEKLFF. CDR3 coding DNA: TGTGCCAGCAGCAAAGTGGGAGCGAGGGAATGGAGAAATGAAAAACTGTTTTTT. The chain couples TRBV21-1 to TRBJ1-4. TRBV21-1 constitutes a pseudogene. This CDR3 contains 18 residues.